This T cell receptor beta chain is drawn from a study of monozygotic twins with inflammatory bowel disease. Study observations and caveats: Discordant twins had repertoire similarity that did not differ from that of concordant twins, possibly from limited power.

The CDR3 is 14 residues long. Germline V CDR1 and CDR2: DFQATT, SNEGSKA (reference sequence). The template switching step added UMIs that contained a 6-nucleotide sample barcode. TCRalpha and TCRbeta cDNA was put through two nested PCRs of approximately 17 and 9 cycles. After re-calling the 5' RACE reads, TCRdb lists one entry per CDR3 protein, DNA absent. The sample has approximately 400,000 distinct CDR3 sequences; the top ten hold just over 2.5%. A note on this clonotype: The antigen is unknown.

Sequenced input: blood. The V and J genes are TRBV20-1 and TRBJ1-5; TCRdb indicates TRBD1, and absent DNA this call remains unverified. The receptor was derived from a human donor with ulcerative colitis or Crohn's disease, or a healthy co-twin of an affected twin (not recorded which). The CDR3 reads CSARAPGGNQPQHF.